This T cell receptor (beta chain) came from a study of cytomegalovirus exposure and HLA in healthy donors. Study conclusions and caveats: Most TCR sequences were seen very rarely across donors, but some public TCRs occurred in many. Reportedly, HLA-A and HLA-B alleles of most subjects were accurately predicted from TCR beta. In vitro checks showed that a few CMV-associated chains really do target CMV antigens.

Germline lookup yields CDR1 MNHNS and CDR2 SASEGT. The CDR3 covers 12 residues. Trimming cost V 5 bases and J 9 bases, with 8 bases left between them. On this clone itself: Its matching antigen is unknown. This CDR3 is also generated by other DNA sequences in the sample.

The PCR was carried out with 60 Vbeta primers and 13 Jbeta primers. Profiled with immunoSEQ multiplex PCR; TCRdb holds only in-frame clones, not every one. The data hold 95,000 to 150,000 clones, with roughly 75% observed a single time. Source material: PBMCs. The sequence was obtained from a female donor in good health and CMV-seronegative. The chain has TRBV6-1 and TRBJ1-6; D ambiguous. The CDR3 loop reads CASSFPGSPLHF. As DNA, the CDR3 is TGTGCCAGCAGTTTCCCAGGTTCACCCCTCCACTTT.